What follows is one T cell receptor beta chain and its context. These data are taken from a study of blood T cell repertoires in COVID-19. For the study at large: Nucleic acid was either cDNA or gDNA, and it came from T cells, B-cell-depleted T cells, or PBMCs.

The CDR3 totals 16 residues. Per the germline V gene, CDR1 is SGHTA and CDR2 is FQGNSA. Trimming removed 0 bases from V and 5 bases from J; junction bases left unmatched: 4. In the original workflow: Reference gene primers were amplified, and this amplification served to estimate nucleated cell counts. Method: immunoSEQ multiplex PCR; TCRdb's copy keeps in-frame clones and lacks some. The V and J calls and the clone size are those of that table, but D and trimming were determined from the DNA. The repertoire includes over 150,000 clones, around 80% of them detected once, and under 3% sits in the top ten.

This chain joins TRBV7-2 and TRBJ2-1, with 10 positions matching TRBD1. The sequencing sample was made of peripheral blood. The sequence came from a woman aged 55-69 years with acute or convalescent COVID-19. The CDR3 reads CASSLAGTGADNEQFF. Written as DNA, the CDR3 is TGTGCCAGCAGCTTAGCCGGGACAGGGGCGGACAATGAGCAGTTCTTC.